This T cell receptor (beta chain) came from a study of shared clonotypes between healthy human individuals. There were only Caucasian adults among the donors, and all lived in Nashville, Tennessee. General study points: Sampling covered nothing but blood. Tissue TCR repertoires likely differ from those found in blood. Clonotype sharing across several donors was observed for roughly 5% of naive CD4 clonotypes.

Some 30,000 T cell genomes, or approximately 200 ng DNA, went into the sorted-subset replicate PCRs. TCRdb's copy holds only in-frame clones and misses some; the assay was immunoSEQ multiplex PCR. Among some 1.5 million clones listed, 98% were seen once. The CDR3 runs to 15 residues. V shed 5 bases, J shed 0 bases, and the junction held 7 bases outside the gene matches. The germline gives CDR1 SGHAT, CDR2 FQNNGV. Of note for this clone: The antigen is undetermined.

The chain joins TRBV11-2 to TRBJ2-7; 7 positions match TRBD2. Specimen: naive CD4+ T cells sorted from blood. Subset specified: CD45RA+ positively selected. The TCR was taken from a man aged 30 to 39 in good health. The CDR3 loop reads CASSALRDYSYEQYF. CDR3 nucleotide sequence: TGTGCCAGCAGCGCGCTCCGGGACTACTCCTACGAGCAGTACTTC.